These 13 T cell receptor beta chains share one sample of origin, sequenced in a study of TIL therapy for anti-PD-1-resistant metastatic lung cancer. This was the immunoSEQ v3 assay. Method: immunoSEQ multiplex PCR; TCRdb's copy keeps in-frame clones and lacks some. This sample has approximately 45,000 clones, with roughly 85% found just once. Time point: pre-treatment sample, taken before nivolumab and TIL therapy. The source was blood, collected at baseline. These receptors were collected from an older man with non-small cell lung cancer.

The chain uses TRBV27 and TRBJ2-1, with D perhaps TRBD1 (6 bases). Germline CDR1 reads MNHEY; CDR2 reads SMNVEV (reference sequence). V lost 8 bases and J 2 bases, leaving 10 bases between the germline ends. The CDR3 loop spans 13 amino acids. CDR3 protein: CASGQTTYNEQFF. In DNA, the CDR3 is TGTGCCAGCGGACAGACTACCTACAATGAGCAGTTCTTC.

V usage is TRBV5-1 and J usage is TRBJ2-6; D uncertain. CDR1 is SGHRS and CDR2 is YFSETQ in the germline V gene. Between the trimmed V and J ends, which lost 0 bases and 0 bases, there was a span of 7 bases. The CDR3 runs 16 residues. The CDR3 is CASSLEPSSGANVLTF. The CDR3 DNA sequence: TGCGCCAGCAGCTTGGAACCCAGCTCTGGGGCCAACGTCCTGACTTTC.

The chain uses TRBV4-1 and TRBJ2-1; D tentatively reads TRBD1 or TRBD2 (5 bases each). The CDR3 has 16 residues. The germline V gene encodes CDR1 MGHRA and CDR2 YSYEKL. Trimming shortened V by 1 base and J by 6 bases, and 16 bases separated the two germline ends. The DNA of the CDR3 is TGCGCCAGCAGCCAAGCTCCGGGACCTGGGGGCAATGAGCAGTTCTTC. Residues: CASSQAPGPGGNEQFF.

The V call is TRBV18, the J call TRBJ2-5, with TRBD1 matching 7 bases. Trimming removed 4 bases from V and 5 bases from J; junction bases left unmatched: 10. CDR3 length: 15 amino acids. Germline CDR1 and CDR2: KGHSH and LQKENI. CDR3 nucleotide sequence: TGTGCCAGCTCACAACCTGGGACAGTATTGGAGACCCAGTACTTC. Protein sequence: CASSQPGTVLETQYF.

This clone was counted once. This sequence joins TRBV29-1 and TRBJ2-5, with TRBD2 matching over 12 bases. There are 13 residues in the CDR3. Losses at the gene ends were 6 bases for V and 3 bases for J; bases not matched to a gene: 2. CDR1 and CDR2 (germline): SQVTM, ANQGSEA. The DNA of the CDR3 is TGCAGCGTGCGACTAGCGGGAGAAGAGACCCAGTACTTC. Residues: CSVRLAGEETQYF.

The chain recombines TRBV5-4 with TRBJ1-2; TRBD1 might be the D (6 bases). The CDR3 sequence is 14 residues long. Germline V CDR1 and CDR2: SGHNT, YYREEE (reference sequence). Trimming pared 4 bases from V and 5 bases from J, leaving 15 bases between. The CDR3 protein is CASSNTGQLYGYTF. The CDR3 DNA sequence: TGTGCCAGCAGCAATACCGGACAGTTGTATGGCTACACCTTC.

The J gene is TRBJ2-1, the V gene TRBV28; TRBD1 matches at 11 bases. Germline V gene data show CDR1 as MDHEN and CDR2 as SYDVKM. V lost 2 bases, J lost 4 bases, and 4 bases stayed unmatched. CDR3 length: 16 amino acids. The CDR3 nucleotides read TGTGCCAGCAGTTTAGAGCGGGACAGGGGGTACAATGAGCAGTTCTTC. Residues: CASSLERDRGYNEQFF.

This chain uses TRBV6-5 with TRBJ2-6; D not resolved. Germline values: CDR1 MNHEY, CDR2 SVGAGI. The CDR3 has 13 residues. V was cut by 2 bases and J by 2 bases, with 1 base left in between. The DNA for the CDR3 is TGTGCCAGCAGTTACCCTGGGGCCAACGTCCTGACTTTC. Translated: CASSYPGANVLTF.

V usage is TRBV5-4 and J usage is TRBJ1-2; 8 nucleotides align to TRBD1. V lost 4 bases and J lost 6; bases outside the gene matches: 2. The CDR3 covers 12 residues. Germline CDR1 is SGHNT and CDR2 is YYREEE (reference sequence). The CDR3 DNA follows: TGTGCCAGCAGCGAGACAGGGGATGGCTACACCTTC. Its protein product is CASSETGDGYTF.

The J gene is TRBJ2-7, the V gene TRBV11-2; D gene uncertain. Germline V gene lookup returns CDR1 SGHAT and CDR2 FQNNGV. The germline V and J ends were trimmed by 6 bases and 2 bases, with 20 bases remaining between them. The CDR3 consists of 16 residues. CDR3 nucleotides: TGTGCCAGCAGTCACCCGACTGGCACCCATCCCTACGAGCAGTACTTC. Amino acids: CASSHPTGTHPYEQYF.

The chain recombines TRBV28 with TRBJ2-2, with a tentative D call TRBD1 (5 bases). The germline V gene has CDR1 MDHEN and CDR2 SYDVKM. V lost 6 bases and J lost 0, with 14 bases in between. The CDR3 consists of 16 residues. This CDR3 is CASRPFRTPNTGELFF. The CDR3 bases are TGTGCCAGCAGGCCATTCAGGACACCGAACACCGGGGAGCTGTTTTTT.

The V call is TRBV14, the J call TRBJ1-1; 11 positions agree with TRBD1. Germline V CDR1 and CDR2: SGHDN, FVKESK. J was trimmed by 10 bases and V by 4 bases; bases with no gene match: 11. This CDR3 comprises 15 residues. CDR3 coding DNA: TGTGCCAGCAGCCGACGAGGGACAGGGGGGAATTCAGCTTTCTTT. It is translated as CASSRRGTGGNSAFF.

This rearrangement joins TRBV5-4 to TRBJ2-5, with D maybe TRBD2 (6 bases). Trimming took 4 bases from V and 5 from J, leaving 18 bases between them. CDR3 size: 15 residues. CDR1 is SGHNT, CDR2 YYREEE, per germline (reference sequence). The CDR3 region is CASSQLASGGETQYF. In DNA form, the CDR3 reads TGTGCCAGCAGCCAACTAGCCTCGGGCGGGGAGACCCAGTACTTC.